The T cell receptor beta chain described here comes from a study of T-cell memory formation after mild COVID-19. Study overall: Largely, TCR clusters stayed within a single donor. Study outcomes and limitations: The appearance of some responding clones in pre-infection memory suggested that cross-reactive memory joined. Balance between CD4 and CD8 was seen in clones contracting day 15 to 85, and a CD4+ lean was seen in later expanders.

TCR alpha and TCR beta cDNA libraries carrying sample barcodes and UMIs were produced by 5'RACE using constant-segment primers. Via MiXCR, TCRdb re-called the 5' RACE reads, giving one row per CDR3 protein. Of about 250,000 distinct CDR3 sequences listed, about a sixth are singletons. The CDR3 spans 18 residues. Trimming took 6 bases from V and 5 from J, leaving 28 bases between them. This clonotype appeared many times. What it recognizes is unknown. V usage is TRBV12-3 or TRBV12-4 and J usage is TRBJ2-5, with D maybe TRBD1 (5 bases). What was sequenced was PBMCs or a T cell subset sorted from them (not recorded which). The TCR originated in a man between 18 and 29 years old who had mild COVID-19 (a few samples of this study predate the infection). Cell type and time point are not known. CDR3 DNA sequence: TGTGCCAGCAGCCCCGGAGCGACCAGGGTAGGGGCGTGGGAGACCCAGTACTTC. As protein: CASSPGATRVGAWETQYF.